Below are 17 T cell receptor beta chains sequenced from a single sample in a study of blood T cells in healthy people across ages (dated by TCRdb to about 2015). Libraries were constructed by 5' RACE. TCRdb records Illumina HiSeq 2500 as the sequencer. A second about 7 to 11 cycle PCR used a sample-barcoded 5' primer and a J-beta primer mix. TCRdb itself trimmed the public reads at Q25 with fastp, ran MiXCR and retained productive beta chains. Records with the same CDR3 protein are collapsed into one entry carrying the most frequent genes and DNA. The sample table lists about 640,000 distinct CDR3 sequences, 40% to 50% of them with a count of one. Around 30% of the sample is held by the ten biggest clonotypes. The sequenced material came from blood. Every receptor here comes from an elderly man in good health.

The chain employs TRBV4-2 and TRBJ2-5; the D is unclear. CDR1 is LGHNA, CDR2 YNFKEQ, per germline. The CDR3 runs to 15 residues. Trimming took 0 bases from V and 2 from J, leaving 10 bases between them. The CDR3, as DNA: TGTGCCAGCAGCCAAGAGCTCCGCAGACAAGAGACCCAGTACTTC. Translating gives CASSQELRRQETQYF.

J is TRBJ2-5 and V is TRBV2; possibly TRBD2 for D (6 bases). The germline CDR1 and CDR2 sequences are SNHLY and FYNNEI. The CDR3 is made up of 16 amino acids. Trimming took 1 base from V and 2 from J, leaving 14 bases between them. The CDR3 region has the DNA TGTGCCAGCAGTGAAGTGAGGGCTAGCGAACAAGAGACCCAGTACTTC. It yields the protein CASSEVRASEQETQYF.

The CDR3 region is CSARSGRTKNIQYF. The CDR3 bases are TGCAGTGCTCGTAGCGGGAGGACCAAAAACATTCAGTACTTC. J is TRBJ2-4 and V is TRBV20-1; 10 bases are a match to TRBD2. This CDR3 region has 14 residues. Germline V gene lookup returns CDR1 DFQATT and CDR2 SNEGSKA (reference sequence). Trimming took 5 bases from V and 2 from J; bases not matched to a gene: 3.

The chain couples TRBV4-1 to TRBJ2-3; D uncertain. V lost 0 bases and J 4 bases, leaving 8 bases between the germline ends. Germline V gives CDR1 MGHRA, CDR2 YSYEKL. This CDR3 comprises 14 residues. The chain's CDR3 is CASSQEGSPDTQYF. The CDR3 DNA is TGCGCCAGCAGCCAAGAAGGGTCCCCAGATACGCAGTATTTT.

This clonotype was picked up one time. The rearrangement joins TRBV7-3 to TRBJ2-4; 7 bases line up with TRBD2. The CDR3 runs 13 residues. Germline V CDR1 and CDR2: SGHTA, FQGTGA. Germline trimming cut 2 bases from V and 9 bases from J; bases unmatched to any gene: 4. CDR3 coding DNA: TGTGCCAGCAGCTTAGGGGGGGGGAGCATTCAGTACTTC. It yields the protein CASSLGGGSIQYF.

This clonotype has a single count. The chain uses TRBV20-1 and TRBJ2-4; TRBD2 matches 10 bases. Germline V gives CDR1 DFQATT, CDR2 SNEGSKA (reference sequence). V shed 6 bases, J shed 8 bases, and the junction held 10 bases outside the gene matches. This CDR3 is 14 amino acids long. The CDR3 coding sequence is TGCAGTGCCCCCTCTAGCGGGAGTTATGACATTCAGTACTTC. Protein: CSAPSSGSYDIQYF.

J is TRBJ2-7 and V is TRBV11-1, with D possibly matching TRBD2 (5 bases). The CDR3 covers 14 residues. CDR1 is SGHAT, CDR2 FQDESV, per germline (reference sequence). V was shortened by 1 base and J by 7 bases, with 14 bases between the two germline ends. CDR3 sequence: CASSLDNRSGEQYF. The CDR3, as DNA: TGTGCCAGCAGCTTAGATAACCGGAGCGGTGAGCAGTACTTC.

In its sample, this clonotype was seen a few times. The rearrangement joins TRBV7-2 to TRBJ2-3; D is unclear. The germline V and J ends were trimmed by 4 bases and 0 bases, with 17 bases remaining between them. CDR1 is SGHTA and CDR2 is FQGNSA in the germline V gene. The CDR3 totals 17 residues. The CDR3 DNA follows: TGTGCCAGCAGCTCAGAGATAACACGAACGAGCACAGATACGCAGTATTTT. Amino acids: CASSSEITRTSTDTQYF.

As DNA, the CDR3 is TGTGCCAGCAGTGAAGGACAGGGTGGATACGAGCAGTACTTC. Its protein is CASSEGQGGYEQYF. The gene calls are TRBV2 and TRBJ2-7, with 7 bases matching TRBD1. In germline, CDR1 is SNHLY, CDR2 FYNNEI. This CDR3 spans 14 amino acids. V was pared by 1 base and J by 4 bases, with 4 bases of the junction left unmatched. Using reference TRBV2 and TRBJ2-7 for the parts outside the CDR3, the full variable domain is EPEVTQTPSHQVTQMGQEVILRCVPISNHLYFYWYRQILGQKVEFLVSFYNNEISEKSEIFDDQFSVERPDGSNFTLKIRSTKLEDSAMYFCASSEGQGGYEQYFGPGTRLTVT.

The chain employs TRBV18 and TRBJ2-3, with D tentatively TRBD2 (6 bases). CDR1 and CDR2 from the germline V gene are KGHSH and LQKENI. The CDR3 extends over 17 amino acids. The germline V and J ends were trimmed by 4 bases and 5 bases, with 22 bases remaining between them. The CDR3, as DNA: TGTGCCAGCTCACAAAACAGCGGGCTAGCAGGAGGAGATACGCAGTATTTT. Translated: CASSQNSGLAGGDTQYF. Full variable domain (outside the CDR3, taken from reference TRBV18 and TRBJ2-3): NAGVMQNPRHLVRRRGQEARLRCSPMKGHSHVYWYRQLPEEGLKFMVYLQKENIIDESGMPKERFSAEFPKEGPSILRIQQVVRGDSAAYFCASSQNSGLAGGDTQYFGPGTRLTVL.

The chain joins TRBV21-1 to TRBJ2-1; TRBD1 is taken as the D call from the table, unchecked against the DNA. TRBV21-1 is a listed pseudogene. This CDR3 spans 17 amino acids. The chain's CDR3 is CASSNKVDTSYINEQFF. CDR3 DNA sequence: TGTGCCAGCAGCAATAAGGTGGACACCTCATATATCAATGAGCAGTTCTTC.

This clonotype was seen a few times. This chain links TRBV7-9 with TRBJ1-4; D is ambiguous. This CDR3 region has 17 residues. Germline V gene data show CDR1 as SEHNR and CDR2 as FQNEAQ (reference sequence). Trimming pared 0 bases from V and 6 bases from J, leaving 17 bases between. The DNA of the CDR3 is TGTGCCAGCAGCTTAGCGCCCAGGCCAGAAGCGGATGAAAAACTGTTTTTT. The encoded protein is CASSLAPRPEADEKLFF.

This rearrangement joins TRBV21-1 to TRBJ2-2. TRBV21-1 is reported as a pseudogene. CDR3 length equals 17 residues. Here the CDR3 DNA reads TGTGCCAGCAGCATTCAACCAGACAAGAAAGGCACCGGGGAGCTGTTTTTT. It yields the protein CASSIQPDKKGTGELFF.

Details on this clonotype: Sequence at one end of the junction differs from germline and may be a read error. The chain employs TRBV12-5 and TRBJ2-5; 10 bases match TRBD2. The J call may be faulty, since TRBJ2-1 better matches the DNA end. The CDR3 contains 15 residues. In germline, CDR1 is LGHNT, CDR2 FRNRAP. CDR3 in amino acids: CAGGWIAGGQETQFF. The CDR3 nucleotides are TGTGCTGGTGGTTGGATAGCGGGGGGCCAAGAGACCCAGTTCTTC.

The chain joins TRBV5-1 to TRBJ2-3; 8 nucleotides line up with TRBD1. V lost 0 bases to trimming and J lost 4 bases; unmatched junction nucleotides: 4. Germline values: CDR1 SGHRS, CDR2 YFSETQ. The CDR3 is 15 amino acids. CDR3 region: CASSLGTGSSDTQYF. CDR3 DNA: TGCGCCAGCAGCTTGGGGACAGGGAGTTCAGATACGCAGTATTTT. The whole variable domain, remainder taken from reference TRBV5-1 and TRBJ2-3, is KAGVTQTPRYLIKTRGQQVTLSCSPISGHRSVSWYQQTPGQGLQFLFEYFSETQRNKGNFPGRFSGRQFSNSRSEMNVSTLELGDSALYLCASSLGTGSSDTQYFGPGTRLTVL.

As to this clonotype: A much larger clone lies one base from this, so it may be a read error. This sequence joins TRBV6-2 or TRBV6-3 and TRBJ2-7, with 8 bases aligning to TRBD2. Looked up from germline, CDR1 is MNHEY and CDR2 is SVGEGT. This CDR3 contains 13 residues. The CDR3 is CANSYWTSREQYF. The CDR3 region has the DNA TGTGCCAACAGTTACTGGACTAGCAGGGAGCAGTACTTC.

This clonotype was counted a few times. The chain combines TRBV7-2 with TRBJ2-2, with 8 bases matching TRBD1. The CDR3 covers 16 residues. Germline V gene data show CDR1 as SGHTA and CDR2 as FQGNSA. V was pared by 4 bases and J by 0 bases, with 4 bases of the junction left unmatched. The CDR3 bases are TGTGCCAGCAGCTACCGGACAGGGTCGAACACCGGGGAGCTGTTTTTT. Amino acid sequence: CASSYRTGSNTGELFF.